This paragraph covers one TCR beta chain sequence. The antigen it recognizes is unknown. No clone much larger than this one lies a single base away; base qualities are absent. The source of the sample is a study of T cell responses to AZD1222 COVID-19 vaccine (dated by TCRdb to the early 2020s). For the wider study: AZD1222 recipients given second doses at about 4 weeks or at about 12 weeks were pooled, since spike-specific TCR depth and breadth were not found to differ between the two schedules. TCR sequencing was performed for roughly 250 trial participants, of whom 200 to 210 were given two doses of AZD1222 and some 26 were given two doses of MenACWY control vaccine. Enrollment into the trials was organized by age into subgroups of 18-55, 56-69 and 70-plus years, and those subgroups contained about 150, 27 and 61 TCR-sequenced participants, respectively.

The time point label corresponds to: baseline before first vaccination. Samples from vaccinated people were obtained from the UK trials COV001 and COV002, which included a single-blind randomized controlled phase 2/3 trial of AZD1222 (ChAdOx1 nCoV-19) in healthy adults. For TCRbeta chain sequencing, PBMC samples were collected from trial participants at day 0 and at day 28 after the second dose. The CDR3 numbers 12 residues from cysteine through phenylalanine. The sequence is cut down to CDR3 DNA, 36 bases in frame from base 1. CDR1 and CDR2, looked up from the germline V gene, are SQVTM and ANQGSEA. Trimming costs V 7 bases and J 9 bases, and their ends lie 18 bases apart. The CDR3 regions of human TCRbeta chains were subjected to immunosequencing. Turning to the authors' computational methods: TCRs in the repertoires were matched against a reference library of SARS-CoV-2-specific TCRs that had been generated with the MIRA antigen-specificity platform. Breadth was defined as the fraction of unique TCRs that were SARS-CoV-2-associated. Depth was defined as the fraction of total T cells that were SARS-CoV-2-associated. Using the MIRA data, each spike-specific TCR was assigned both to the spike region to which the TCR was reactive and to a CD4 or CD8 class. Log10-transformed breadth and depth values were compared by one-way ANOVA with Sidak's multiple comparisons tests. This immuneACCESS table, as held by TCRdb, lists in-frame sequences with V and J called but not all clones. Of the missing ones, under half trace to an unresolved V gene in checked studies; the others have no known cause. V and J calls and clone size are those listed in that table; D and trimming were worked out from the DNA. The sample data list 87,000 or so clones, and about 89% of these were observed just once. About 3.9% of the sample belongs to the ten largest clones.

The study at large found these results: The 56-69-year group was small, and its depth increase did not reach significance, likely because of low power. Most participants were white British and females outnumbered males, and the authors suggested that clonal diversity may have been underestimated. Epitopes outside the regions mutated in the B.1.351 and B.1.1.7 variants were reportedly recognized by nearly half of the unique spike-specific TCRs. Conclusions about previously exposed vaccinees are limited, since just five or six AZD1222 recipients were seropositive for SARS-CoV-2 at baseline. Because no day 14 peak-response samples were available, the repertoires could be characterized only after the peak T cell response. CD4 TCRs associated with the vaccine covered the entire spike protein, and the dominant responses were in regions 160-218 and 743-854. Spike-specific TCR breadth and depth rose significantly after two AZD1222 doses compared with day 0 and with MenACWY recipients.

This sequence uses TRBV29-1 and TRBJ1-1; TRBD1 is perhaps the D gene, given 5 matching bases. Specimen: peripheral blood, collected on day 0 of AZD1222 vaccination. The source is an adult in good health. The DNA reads TGCAGCGCCGCGGCCCAGGGAACTCAAGCTTTCTTT. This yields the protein CSAAAQGTQAFF.